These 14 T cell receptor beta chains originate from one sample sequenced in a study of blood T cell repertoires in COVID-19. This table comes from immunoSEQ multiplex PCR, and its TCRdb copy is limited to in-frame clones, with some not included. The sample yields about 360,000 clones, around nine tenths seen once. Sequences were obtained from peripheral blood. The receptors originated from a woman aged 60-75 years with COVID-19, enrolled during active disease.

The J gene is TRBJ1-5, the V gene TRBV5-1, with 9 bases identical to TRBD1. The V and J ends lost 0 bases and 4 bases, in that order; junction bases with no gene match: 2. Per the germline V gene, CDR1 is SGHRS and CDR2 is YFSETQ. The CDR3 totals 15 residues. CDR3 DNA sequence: TGCGCCAGCAGCTTGGCCGGACAGGGGAATCAGCCCCAGCATTTT. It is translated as CASSLAGQGNQPQHF.

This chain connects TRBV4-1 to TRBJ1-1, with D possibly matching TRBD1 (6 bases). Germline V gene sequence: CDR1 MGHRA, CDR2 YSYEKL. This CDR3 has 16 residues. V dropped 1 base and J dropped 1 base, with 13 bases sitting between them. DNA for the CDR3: TGCGCCAGCAGCCAAGTACACCGGGACAAGAACACTGAAGCTTTCTTT. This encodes CASSQVHRDKNTEAFF.

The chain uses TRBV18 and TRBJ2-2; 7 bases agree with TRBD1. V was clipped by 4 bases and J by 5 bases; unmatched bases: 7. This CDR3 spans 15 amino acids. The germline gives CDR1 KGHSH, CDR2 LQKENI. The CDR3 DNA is TGTGCCAGCTCACAGGGGGCAGCGATAACCGGGGAGCTGTTTTTT. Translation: CASSQGAAITGELFF.

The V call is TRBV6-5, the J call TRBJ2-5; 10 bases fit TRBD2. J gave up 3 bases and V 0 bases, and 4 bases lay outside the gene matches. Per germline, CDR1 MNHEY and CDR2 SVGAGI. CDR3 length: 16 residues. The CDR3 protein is CASSYSPAGGEETQYF. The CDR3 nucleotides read TGTGCCAGCAGTTACTCGCCAGCGGGGGGGGAAGAGACCCAGTACTTC.

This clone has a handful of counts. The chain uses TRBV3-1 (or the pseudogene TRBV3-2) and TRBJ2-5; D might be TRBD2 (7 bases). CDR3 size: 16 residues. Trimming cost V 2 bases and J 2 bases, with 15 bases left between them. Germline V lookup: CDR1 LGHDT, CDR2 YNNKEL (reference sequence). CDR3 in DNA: TGTGCCAGCAGCCAACTTCGCGGGGGCTATCAAGAGACCCAGTACTTC. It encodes CASSQLRGGYQETQYF.

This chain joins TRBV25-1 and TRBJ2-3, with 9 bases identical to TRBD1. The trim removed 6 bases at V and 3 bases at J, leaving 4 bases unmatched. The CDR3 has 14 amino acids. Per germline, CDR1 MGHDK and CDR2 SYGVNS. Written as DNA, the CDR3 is TGTGCCAGCAGGGGGACAGGGCCTACAGATACGCAGTATTTT. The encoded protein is CASRGTGPTDTQYF.

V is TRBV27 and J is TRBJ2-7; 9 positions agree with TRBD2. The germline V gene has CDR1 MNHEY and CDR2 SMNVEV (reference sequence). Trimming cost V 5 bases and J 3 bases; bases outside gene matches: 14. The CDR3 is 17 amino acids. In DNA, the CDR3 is TGTGCCAGCAGTATCTCTCTTGGCGGGGGGGCTTTCTACGAGCAGTACTTC. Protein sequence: CASSISLGGGAFYEQYF.

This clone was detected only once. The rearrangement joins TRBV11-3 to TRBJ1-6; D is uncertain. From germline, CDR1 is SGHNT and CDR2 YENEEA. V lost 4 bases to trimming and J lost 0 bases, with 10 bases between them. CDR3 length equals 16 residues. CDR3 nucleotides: TGTGCCAGCAGCTCGGGCGGGAGCTCCTATAATTCACCCCTCCACTTT. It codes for CASSSGGSSYNSPLHF.

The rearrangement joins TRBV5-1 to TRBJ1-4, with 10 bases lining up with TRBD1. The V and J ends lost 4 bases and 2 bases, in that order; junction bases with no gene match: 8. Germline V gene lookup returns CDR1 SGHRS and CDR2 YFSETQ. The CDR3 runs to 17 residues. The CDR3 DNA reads TGCGCCAGCAGCAGGGGACAGGGGAGGGTGACTAATGAAAAACTGTTTTTT. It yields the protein CASSRGQGRVTNEKLFF.

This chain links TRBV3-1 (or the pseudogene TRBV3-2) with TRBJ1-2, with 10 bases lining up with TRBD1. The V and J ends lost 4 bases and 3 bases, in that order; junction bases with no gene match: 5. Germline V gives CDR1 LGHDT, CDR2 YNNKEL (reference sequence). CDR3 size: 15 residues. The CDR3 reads CASSLLGQGYYGYTF. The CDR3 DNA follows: TGTGCCAGCAGCCTGTTGGGACAGGGGTACTATGGCTACACCTTC.

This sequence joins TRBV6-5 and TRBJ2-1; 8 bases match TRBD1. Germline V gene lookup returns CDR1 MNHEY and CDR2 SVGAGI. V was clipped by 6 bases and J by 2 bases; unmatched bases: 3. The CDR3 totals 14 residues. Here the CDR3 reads CASSSTGAYNEQFF. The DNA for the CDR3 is TGTGCCAGCAGCTCGACAGGGGCCTACAATGAGCAGTTCTTC.

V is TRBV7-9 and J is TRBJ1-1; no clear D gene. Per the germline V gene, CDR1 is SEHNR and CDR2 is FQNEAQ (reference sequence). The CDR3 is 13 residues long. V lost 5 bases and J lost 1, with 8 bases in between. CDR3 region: CASSRDWNTEAFF. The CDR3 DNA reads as TGTGCCAGCAGCCGAGACTGGAACACTGAAGCTTTCTTT.

For the CDR3, the DNA is TGTGCCAGCAGTTACTCGGGGGCCGATGAAAAACTGTTTTTT. Translating it yields CASSYSGADEKLFF. The chain couples TRBV6-5 to TRBJ1-4; a possible D gene is TRBD1 (6 bases). Trimming removed 0 bases from V and 6 bases from J, with 8 bases in between. The germline CDR1 and CDR2 sequences are MNHEY and SVGAGI. This CDR3 comprises 14 residues.

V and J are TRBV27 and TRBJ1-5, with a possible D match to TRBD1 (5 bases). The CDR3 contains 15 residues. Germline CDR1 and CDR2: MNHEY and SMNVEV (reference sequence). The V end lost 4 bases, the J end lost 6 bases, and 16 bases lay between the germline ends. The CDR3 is CASSSEGLRGQPQHF. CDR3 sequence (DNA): TGTGCCAGCAGTTCTGAGGGACTACGCGGTCAGCCCCAGCATTTT.